This TCR beta chain came from a study of cytomegalovirus exposure and HLA in healthy donors. For this clone: No antigen is known for it.

The CDR3 covers 14 residues. Germline values: CDR1 SGHRS, CDR2 YFSETQ. Trimming pared 0 bases from V and 6 bases from J, leaving 9 bases between. Study results and limitations: The classifier reportedly diagnosed cytomegalovirus status with high sensitivity and specificity. One cluster of highly shared sequence variants probably arose as a sequencing artifact. With later analysis, a missense DCLRE1C variant became linked to TCR beta V- and J-gene trimming.

The PCR was carried out with 60 Vbeta primers and 13 Jbeta primers. The table came from immunoSEQ multiplex PCR; TCRdb's copy has only in-frame clones and leaves some out. The table lists over 150,000 clones, about 85% of them singletons, with about 8.3% in the top ten. Sequencing was done on a sample of PBMCs. V usage is TRBV5-1 and J usage is TRBJ2-2, with D maybe TRBD2 (5 bases). The TCR was taken from a man aged 30-40 years in good health and CMV-seropositive. CDR3 coding DNA: TGCGCCAGCAGCTTGGCCGCCGGGGCCGGGGAGCTGTTTTTT. Residues: CASSLAAGAGELFF.